This TCR beta chain came from a study of shared clonotypes between healthy human individuals. The naive CD8 fraction comprised CD45RO-negative cells positively selected for CCR7 and excluded terminally differentiated effector memory CD45RA+ cells. CDR1 and CDR2 (germline): MNHNY, SVGAGI (reference sequence). Deletions cut 10 bases from V and 4 bases from J, with 19 bases between. There are 14 residues in the CDR3. TCRdb keeps only in-frame clones here, not all; method: immunoSEQ multiplex PCR. The repertoire has hundreds of thousands of clones, more than 95% of them found once; the top ten carry 0.3% to 0.35%.

The sequence was collected from a young man in good health. The genes are TRBV6-6 and TRBJ1-1, with D maybe TRBD1 (6 bases). What was sequenced was naive CD8+ T cells sorted from blood. The CDR3 loop reads CATWGAPGVTEAFF. CDR3 in DNA: TGTGCCACTTGGGGGGCCCCGGGGGTCACTGAAGCTTTCTTT.